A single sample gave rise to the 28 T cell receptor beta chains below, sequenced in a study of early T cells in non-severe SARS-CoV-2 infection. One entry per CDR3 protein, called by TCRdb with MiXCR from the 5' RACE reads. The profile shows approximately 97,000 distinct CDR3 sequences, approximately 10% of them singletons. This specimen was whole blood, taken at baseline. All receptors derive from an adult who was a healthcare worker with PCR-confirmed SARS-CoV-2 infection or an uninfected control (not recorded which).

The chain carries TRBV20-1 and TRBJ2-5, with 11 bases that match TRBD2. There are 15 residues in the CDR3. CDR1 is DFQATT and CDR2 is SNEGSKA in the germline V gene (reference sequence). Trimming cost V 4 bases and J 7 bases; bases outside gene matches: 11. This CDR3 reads CSAITSGSPSGTQYF. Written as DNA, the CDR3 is TGCAGTGCTATTACTAGCGGGAGCCCTTCTGGGACCCAGTACTTC.

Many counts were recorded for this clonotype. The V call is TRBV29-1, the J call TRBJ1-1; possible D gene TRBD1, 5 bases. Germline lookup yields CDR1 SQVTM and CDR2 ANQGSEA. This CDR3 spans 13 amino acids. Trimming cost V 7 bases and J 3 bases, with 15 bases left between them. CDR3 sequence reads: CSARRGADTEAFF. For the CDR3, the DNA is TGCAGCGCCCGGAGGGGAGCGGACACTGAAGCTTTCTTT.

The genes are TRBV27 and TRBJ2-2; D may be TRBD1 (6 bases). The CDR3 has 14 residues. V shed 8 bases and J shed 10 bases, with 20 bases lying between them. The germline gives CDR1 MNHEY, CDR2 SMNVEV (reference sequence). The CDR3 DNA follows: TGTGCCAGCCTTTTGGACAGACCCCCCTCGGAGCTGTTTTTT. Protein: CASLLDRPPSELFF.

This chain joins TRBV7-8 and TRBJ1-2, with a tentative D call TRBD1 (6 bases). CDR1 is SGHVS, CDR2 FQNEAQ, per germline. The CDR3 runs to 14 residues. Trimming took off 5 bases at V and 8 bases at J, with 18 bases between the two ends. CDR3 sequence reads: CASSIYRTAWGYTF. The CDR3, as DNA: TGTGCCAGCAGCATCTACCGGACAGCCTGGGGCTACACCTTC.

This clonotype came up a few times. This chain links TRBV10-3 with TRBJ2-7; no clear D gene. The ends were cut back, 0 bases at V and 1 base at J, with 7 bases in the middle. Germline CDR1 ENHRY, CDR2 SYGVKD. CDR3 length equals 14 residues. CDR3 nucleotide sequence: TGTGCCATCAGTGAGTCAATGAGTTCCTACGAGCAGTACTTC. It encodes CAISESMSSYEQYF.

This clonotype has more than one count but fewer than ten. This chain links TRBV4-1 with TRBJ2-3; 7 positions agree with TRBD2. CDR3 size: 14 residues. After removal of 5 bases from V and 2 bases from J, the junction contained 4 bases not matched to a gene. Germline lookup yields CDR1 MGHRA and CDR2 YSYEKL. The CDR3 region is CASSFGLDTDTQYF. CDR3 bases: TGCGCCAGCAGCTTCGGACTAGACACAGATACGCAGTATTTT.

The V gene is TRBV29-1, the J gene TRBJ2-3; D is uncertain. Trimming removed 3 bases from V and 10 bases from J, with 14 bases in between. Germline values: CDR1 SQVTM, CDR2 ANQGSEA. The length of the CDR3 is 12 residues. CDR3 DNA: TGCAGCGTTGATCGGCTGGCGGAGTCGCAGTATTTT. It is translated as CSVDRLAESQYF.

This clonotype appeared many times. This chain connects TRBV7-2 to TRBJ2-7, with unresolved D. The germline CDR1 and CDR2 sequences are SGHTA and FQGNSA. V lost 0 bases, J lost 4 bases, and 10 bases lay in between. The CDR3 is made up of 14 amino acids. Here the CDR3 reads CASSLAHSGYEQYF. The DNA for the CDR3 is TGTGCCAGCAGCTTAGCGCATAGTGGTTACGAGCAGTACTTC. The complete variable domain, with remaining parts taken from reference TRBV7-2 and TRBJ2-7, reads GAGVSQSPSNKVTEKGKDVELRCDPISGHTALYWYRQSLGQGLEFLIYFQGNSAPDKSGLPSDRFSAERTGGSVSTLTIQRTQQEDSAVYLCASSLAHSGYEQYFGPGTRLTVT.

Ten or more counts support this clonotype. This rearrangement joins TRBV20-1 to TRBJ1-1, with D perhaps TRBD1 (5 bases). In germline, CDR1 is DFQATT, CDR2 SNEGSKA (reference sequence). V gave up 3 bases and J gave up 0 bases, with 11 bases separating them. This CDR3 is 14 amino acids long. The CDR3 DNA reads TGCAGTGCTAGGACAGAAGGAATGAACACTGAAGCTTTCTTT. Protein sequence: CSARTEGMNTEAFF.

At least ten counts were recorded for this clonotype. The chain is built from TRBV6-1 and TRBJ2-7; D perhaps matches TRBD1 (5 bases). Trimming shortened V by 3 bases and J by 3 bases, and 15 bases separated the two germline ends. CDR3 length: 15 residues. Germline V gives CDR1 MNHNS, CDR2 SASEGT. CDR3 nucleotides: TGTGCCAGCAGTGAGCAGAAACAGGTCTTCTACGAGCAGTACTTC. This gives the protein CASSEQKQVFYEQYF.

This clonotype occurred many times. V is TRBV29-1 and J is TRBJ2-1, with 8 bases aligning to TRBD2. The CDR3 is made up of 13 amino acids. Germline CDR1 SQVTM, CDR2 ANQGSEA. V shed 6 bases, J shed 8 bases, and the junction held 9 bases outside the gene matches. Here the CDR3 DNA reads TGCAGCGTAAAGCGGGAGAGGAGCGATGAGCAGTTCTTC. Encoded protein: CSVKRERSDEQFF.

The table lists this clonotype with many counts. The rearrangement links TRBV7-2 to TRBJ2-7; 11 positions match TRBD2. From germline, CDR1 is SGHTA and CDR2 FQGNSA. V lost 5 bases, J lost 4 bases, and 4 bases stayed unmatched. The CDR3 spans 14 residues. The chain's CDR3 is CASSPGTSGYEQYF. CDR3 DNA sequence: TGTGCCAGCAGCCCGGGGACTAGCGGTTACGAGCAGTACTTC.

The CDR3 here is CASSFDRGYYEQYF. The CDR3 nucleotides read TGTGCCAGCAGCTTCGACAGGGGTTACTACGAGCAGTACTTC. V and J are TRBV7-6 and TRBJ2-7; 8 bases align to TRBD1. The V segment lost 3 bases and the J segment 3 bases; nucleotides outside the gene matches: 4. Germline-derived CDR1 and CDR2 are SGHVS and FNYEAQ. This CDR3 region has 14 residues.

CDR3 loop: CASSYQGQSSYEQYF. The CDR3 DNA sequence: TGTGCCAGCAGCTATCAGGGACAAAGCTCCTACGAGCAGTACTTC. V is TRBV5-5 and J is TRBJ2-7; a possible D gene is TRBD1 (6 bases). Germline CDR1 is SGHKS and CDR2 is YYEKEE (reference sequence). The V end lost 3 bases, the J end lost 0 bases, and 13 bases lay between the germline ends. The CDR3 covers 15 residues.

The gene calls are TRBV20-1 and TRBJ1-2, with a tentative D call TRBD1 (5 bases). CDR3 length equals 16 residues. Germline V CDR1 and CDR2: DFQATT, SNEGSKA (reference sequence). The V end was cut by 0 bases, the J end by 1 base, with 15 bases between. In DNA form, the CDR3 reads TGCAGTGCTAGAGATGGCCCGAGGGGTCGTAACTATGGCTACACCTTC. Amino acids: CSARDGPRGRNYGYTF.

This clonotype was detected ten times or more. CDR3 amino acids: CASRGRSKNIQYF. DNA for the CDR3: TGTGCCAGTCGTGGTAGGAGCAAAAACATTCAGTACTTC. This chain links TRBV6-1 with TRBJ2-4, with no clear D. Looked up from germline, CDR1 is MNHNS and CDR2 is SASEGT. The CDR3 is 13 residues long. V lost 9 bases to trimming and J lost 3 bases, with 12 bases between them.

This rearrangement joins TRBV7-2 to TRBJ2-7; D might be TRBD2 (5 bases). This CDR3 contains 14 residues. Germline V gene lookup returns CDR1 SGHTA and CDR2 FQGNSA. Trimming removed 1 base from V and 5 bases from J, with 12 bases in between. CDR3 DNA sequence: TGTGCCAGCAGCTTAGGGCTAGCTCCTCACGAGCAGTACTTC. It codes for CASSLGLAPHEQYF.

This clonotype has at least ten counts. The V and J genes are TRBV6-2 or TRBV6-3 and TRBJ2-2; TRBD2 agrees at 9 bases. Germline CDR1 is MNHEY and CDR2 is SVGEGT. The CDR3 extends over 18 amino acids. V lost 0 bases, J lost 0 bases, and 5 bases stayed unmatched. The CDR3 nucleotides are TGTGCCAGCAGTTACTCGACGGCGGGAGGGTCGAACACCGGGGAGCTGTTTTTT. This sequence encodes CASSYSTAGGSNTGELFF.

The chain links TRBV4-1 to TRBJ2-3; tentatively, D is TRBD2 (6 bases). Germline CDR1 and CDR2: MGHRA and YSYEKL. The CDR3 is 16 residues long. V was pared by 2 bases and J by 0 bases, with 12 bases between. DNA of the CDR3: TGCGCCAGCAGCCAAAACCCGGGAGTCAGCACAGATACGCAGTATTTT. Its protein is CASSQNPGVSTDTQYF.

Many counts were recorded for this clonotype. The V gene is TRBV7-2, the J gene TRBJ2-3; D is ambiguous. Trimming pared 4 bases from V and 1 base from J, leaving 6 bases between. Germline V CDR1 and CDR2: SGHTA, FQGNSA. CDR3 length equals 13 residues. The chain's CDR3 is CASSYRGTDTQYF. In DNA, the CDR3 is TGTGCCAGCAGCTACAGAGGCACAGATACGCAGTATTTT.

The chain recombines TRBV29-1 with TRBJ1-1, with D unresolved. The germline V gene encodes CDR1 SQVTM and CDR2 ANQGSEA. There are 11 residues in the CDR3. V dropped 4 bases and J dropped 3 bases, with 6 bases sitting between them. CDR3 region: CSVVSYTEAFF. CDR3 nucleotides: TGCAGCGTTGTATCTTACACTGAAGCTTTCTTT.

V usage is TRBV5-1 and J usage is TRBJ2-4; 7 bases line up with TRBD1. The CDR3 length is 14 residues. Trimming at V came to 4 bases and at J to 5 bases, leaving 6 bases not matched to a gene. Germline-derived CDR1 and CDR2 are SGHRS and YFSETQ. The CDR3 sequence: CASSRGGAQNIQYF. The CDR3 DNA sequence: TGCGCCAGCAGCAGAGGGGGCGCGCAAAACATTCAGTACTTC. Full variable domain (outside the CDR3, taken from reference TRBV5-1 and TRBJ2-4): KAGVTQTPRYLIKTRGQQVTLSCSPISGHRSVSWYQQTPGQGLQFLFEYFSETQRNKGNFPGRFSGRQFSNSRSEMNVSTLELGDSALYLCASSRGGAQNIQYFGAGTRLSVL.

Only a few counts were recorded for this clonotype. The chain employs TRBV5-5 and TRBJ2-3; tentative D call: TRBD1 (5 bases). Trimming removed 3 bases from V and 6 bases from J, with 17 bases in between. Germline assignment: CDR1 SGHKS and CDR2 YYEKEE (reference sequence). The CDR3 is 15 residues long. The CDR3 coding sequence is TGTGCCAGCAGCTCTCAACTGGGGCAACTGGATACGCAGTATTTT. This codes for CASSSQLGQLDTQYF.

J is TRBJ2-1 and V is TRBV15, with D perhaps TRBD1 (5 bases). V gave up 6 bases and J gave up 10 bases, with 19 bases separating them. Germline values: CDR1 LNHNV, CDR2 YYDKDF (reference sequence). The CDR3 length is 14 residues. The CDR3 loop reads CATSFPYSGSEQFF. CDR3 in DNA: TGTGCCACCAGTTTCCCCTACTCAGGGTCCGAGCAGTTCTTC.

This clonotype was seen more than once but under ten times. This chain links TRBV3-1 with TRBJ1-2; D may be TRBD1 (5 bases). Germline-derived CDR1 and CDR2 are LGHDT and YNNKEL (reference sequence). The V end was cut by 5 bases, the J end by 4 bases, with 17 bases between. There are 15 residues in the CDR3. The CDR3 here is CASSSDLTVFYGYTF. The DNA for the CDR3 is TGTGCCAGCAGCTCAGATTTGACAGTTTTCTATGGCTACACCTTC. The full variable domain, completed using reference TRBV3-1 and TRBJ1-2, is DTAVSQTPKYLVTQMGNDKSIKCEQNLGHDTMYWYKQDSKKFLKIMFSYNNKELIINETVPNRFSPKSPDKAHLNLHINSLELGDSAVYFCASSSDLTVFYGYTFGSGTRLTVV.

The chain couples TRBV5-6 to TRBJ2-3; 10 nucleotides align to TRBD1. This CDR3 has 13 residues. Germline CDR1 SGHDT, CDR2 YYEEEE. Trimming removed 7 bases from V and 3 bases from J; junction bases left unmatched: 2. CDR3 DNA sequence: TGTGCCAGCCGGGACAGGGGTACAGATACGCAGTATTTT. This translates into CASRDRGTDTQYF.

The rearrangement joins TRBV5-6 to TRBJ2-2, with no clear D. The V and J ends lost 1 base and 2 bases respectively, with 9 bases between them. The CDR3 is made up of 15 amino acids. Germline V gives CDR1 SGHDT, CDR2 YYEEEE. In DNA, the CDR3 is TGTGCCAGCAGCTTGCGTACAGCAAACACCGGGGAGCTGTTTTTT. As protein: CASSLRTANTGELFF.

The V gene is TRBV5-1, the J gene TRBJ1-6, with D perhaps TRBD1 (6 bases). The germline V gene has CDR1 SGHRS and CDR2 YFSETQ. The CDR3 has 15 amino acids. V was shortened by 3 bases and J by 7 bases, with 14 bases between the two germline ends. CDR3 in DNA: TGCGCCAGCAGCTCAGACACAGGGAGGAATTCACCCCTCCACTTT. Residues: CASSSDTGRNSPLHF.